This entry is about one T cell receptor beta chain. As yet, its antigen is unknown. The sample comes from a study of T-cell reconstitution after alpha-beta-depleted transplantation in children. Whole-study results and caveats: Reported findings indicate that, about two months after transplant, alpha-beta T cells came from several hundred expanded clones, which were derived from non-depleted graft cells.

This sample's TCRbeta library carried unique molecular identifier barcodes. MiXCR, applied by TCRdb to the PCR reads, yields one record per CDR3 protein. The profile covers more than 120,000 distinct CDR3 sequences, with roughly 9% appearing a single time and roughly 18% taken by the ten largest. V was shortened by 0 bases and J by 1 base, with 12 bases between the two germline ends. Per the germline V gene, CDR1 is DFQATT and CDR2 is SNEGSKA (reference sequence). This CDR3 contains 15 residues. The sequence derives from a female patient between 2 and 15 years old who had a stem cell transplant for congenital amegakaryocytic thrombocytopenia, so the T cells may come from the graft donor. The specimen was PBMCs, mostly from graft donor cells, collected 180 days after TCRalphabeta/CD19-depleted stem cell transplant. The chain uses TRBV20-1 and TRBJ2-5; D remains ambiguous. The CDR3 protein is CSARDHLGIQETQYF. The CDR3 DNA reads as TGCAGTGCTAGAGATCACTTGGGGATCCAAGAGACCCAGTACTTC.